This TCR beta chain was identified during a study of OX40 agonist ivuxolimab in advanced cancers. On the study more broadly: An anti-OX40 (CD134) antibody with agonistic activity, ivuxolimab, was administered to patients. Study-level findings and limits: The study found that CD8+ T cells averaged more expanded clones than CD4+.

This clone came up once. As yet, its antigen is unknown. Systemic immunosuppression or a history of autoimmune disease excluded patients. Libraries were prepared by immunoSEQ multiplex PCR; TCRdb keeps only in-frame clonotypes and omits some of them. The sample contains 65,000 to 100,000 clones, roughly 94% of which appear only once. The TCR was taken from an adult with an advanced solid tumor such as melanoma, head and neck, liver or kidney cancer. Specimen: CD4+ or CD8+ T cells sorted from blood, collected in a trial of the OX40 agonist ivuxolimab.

The CDR3 DNA follows: TGCAGTGCTATTCCCCGGGGGGCCTACACCTTC. Translating it yields CSAIPRGAYTF. The chain has TRBV20-1 and TRBJ1-2; D might be TRBD1 (6 bases). This CDR3 is built from 11 residues. The germline gives CDR1 DFQATT, CDR2 SNEGSKA (reference sequence). V was trimmed by 4 bases and J by 10 bases, leaving 13 bases between them.